This entry lists 3 T cell receptor beta chains sequenced from one sample in a study of OX40 agonist ivuxolimab in advanced cancers. TCRdb's copy holds only in-frame clones and misses some; the assay was immunoSEQ multiplex PCR. Seen here are 57,000 or so clones, about 83% observed once, and the top ten hold over 0.55%. Specimen: CD4+ or CD8+ T cells sorted from blood, collected in a trial of the OX40 agonist ivuxolimab. The source is an adult with an advanced solid tumor such as melanoma, head and neck, liver or kidney cancer.

CDR3 nucleotide sequence: TGTGCCTGGAGTGTGGGCGGGGAGCTGTTTTTT. Translation: CAWSVGGELFF. The J gene is TRBJ2-2, the V gene TRBV30; D unresolved. This CDR3 region has 11 residues. The V and J ends lost 0 bases and 7 bases respectively, with 3 bases between them. CDR1 GTSNPN and CDR2 SVGIG come from the germline V gene (reference sequence).

In DNA form, the CDR3 reads TGCGCCAGCAGCTTGCGGTACACCGGGGAGCTGTTTTTT. Protein sequence: CASSLRYTGELFF. The chain links TRBV5-1 to TRBJ2-2; unclear D gene. V was pared by 1 base and J by 3 bases, with 4 bases between. CDR3 length: 13 residues. The germline CDR1 and CDR2 sequences are SGHRS and YFSETQ.

In nucleotides, the CDR3 is TGTGCCAGCAGTTCGGGCCTATACTCCTACGAGCAGTACTTC. Amino acids: CASSSGLYSYEQYF. The rearrangement uses TRBV28 and TRBJ2-7; D not resolved. Deletions cut 4 bases from V and 0 bases from J, with 10 bases between. The germline CDR1 and CDR2 sequences are MDHEN and SYDVKM. CDR3 size: 14 residues.